This entry describes one TCR beta chain. The sample originates from a study of blood T cell repertoires in COVID-19. Original processing notes: Amplification of reference gene primers provided the estimated nucleated cell counts. Clones were read by immunoSEQ multiplex PCR, and TCRdb kept only the in-frame ones, dropping some. V and J calls and clone size are as listed in that table; D and trimming were resolved from the DNA. The repertoire has tens of thousands of clones, around 85% of them found once; the top ten carry roughly 15%. The CDR3 totals 14 residues. Material: peripheral blood. The clonotype was recovered from a human donor with acute or convalescent COVID-19. The donor label of this sample is uncertain. J is TRBJ1-1 and V is TRBV7-5; TRBD1, the table's D call, lacks a check against the DNA. TRBV7-5 is classified as a pseudogene. In DNA, the CDR3 is TGTGCCAGAAGAGAGGACAGACCTAACACTGAAGCTTTCTTT. Protein: CARREDRPNTEAFF.